Each of the 5 T cell receptor beta chains below was sequenced from the same sample in a study of T cells after yellow fever vaccination (dated by TCRdb to 2018 to 2020). The protocol used for the library was 5' RACE. Instrument used: Illumina HiSeq 2500. TCRdb took the public reads, trimmed them with fastp at Q25, ran MiXCR for clone calling and kept in-frame beta chains. Duplicate CDR3 protein sequences are folded into a single record with the most common DNA and genes. Across this sample there are some 670,000 distinct CDR3 sequences, with 9% to 15% seen only once. Of the sample, under 15% is held by the ten largest clones. What the treatment or condition label conveys for this sample: live attenuated yellow fever vaccine strain. This specimen consisted of PBMCs, obtained on the day of the yellow fever booster vaccination. The receptors shown here come from a man aged 30 to 39 who received the YFV17D yellow fever vaccine.

This clonotype was picked up a small number of times. J is TRBJ2-1 and V is TRBV6-1; D not resolved. CDR3 size: 15 residues. V dropped 3 bases and J dropped 9 bases, with 18 bases sitting between them. Per the germline V gene, CDR1 is MNHNS and CDR2 is SASEGT. The CDR3 DNA follows: TGTGCCAGCAGTGATTTAGGGAAGAATTATGGTGAGCAGTTCTTC. As protein: CASSDLGKNYGEQFF.

This chain uses TRBV15 with TRBJ2-3; 9 nucleotides align to TRBD2. The J segment lost 4 bases and the V segment lost 5 bases, leaving 10 bases of the junction unmatched. Germline V lookup: CDR1 LNHNV, CDR2 YYDKDF (reference sequence). The CDR3 covers 16 residues. CDR3 protein: CATSASGLAQADTQYF. The DNA of the CDR3 is TGTGCCACCAGCGCCTCGGGACTAGCCCAGGCAGATACGCAGTATTTT.

This clonotype was seen more than once but under ten times. This rearrangement joins TRBV7-6 to TRBJ2-3; 7 nucleotides align to TRBD2. The CDR3 runs 16 residues. V dropped 5 bases and J dropped 4; count of bases not matched to a gene: 12. Per germline, CDR1 SGHVS and CDR2 FNYEAQ. In DNA, the CDR3 is TGTGCCAGCAGCGTCGGTGGAGGACTAGGGGCAGATACGCAGTATTTT. As protein: CASSVGGGLGADTQYF.

This clonotype was detected a few times. The chain links TRBV30 to TRBJ2-2; a weak D match, TRBD2 (6 bases). Germline V gives CDR1 GTSNPN, CDR2 SVGIG (reference sequence). Trimming removed 1 base at V and 6 bases at J, with 6 bases between. The CDR3 has 12 residues. CDR3 coding DNA: TGTGCCTGGAGTGCGGGGGCCGGGGAGCTGTTTTTT. Translated, it gives CAWSAGAGELFF.

CDR3 residues: CASRGLAGDETQYF. The CDR3 DNA is TGTGCCAGCAGGGGGCTAGCGGGAGACGAGACCCAGTACTTC. This chain uses TRBV6-1 with TRBJ2-5; 10 bases align to TRBD2. V was clipped by 6 bases and J by 5 bases; unmatched bases: 6. The germline gives CDR1 MNHNS, CDR2 SASEGT. The CDR3 consists of 14 residues.